This T cell receptor (beta chain) was retrieved from a study of cytomegalovirus exposure and HLA in healthy donors. The PCR made use of 60 Vbeta and 13 Jbeta primers. Using immunoSEQ multiplex PCR, the repertoire was profiled, and TCRdb retains in-frame clones only, with some absent. The repertoire consists of over 150,000 clones, with around 80% occurring once and the leading ten covering about 1.5%. The ends were cut back, 7 bases at V and 11 bases at J, with 12 bases in the middle. Germline CDR1 and CDR2: MNHNS and SASEGT. This CDR3 is built from 11 residues. This clonotype originated in a woman in her 30s in good health and CMV-seropositive. The gene calls are TRBV6-1 and TRBJ1-5, with a weak D call TRBD1 (5 bases). Sequences were obtained from PBMCs. The CDR3: CASTGLAAQHF. The CDR3 region has the DNA TGTGCCAGCACAGGGCTTGCCGCCCAGCATTTT.